The next 25 T cell receptor beta chains were all read from a single sample in a study of blood T cell repertoires in COVID-19. TCRdb's copy holds only in-frame clones and misses some; the assay was immunoSEQ multiplex PCR. This table has 50,000 to 70,000 clones, just over 85% appearing once. The specimen was peripheral blood. The receptor set was obtained from a man aged 45-65 years with active COVID-19.

This chain uses TRBV28 with TRBJ2-5; D unclear. Germline V gene data show CDR1 as MDHEN and CDR2 as SYDVKM. V was cut by 5 bases and J by 8 bases, with 12 bases left in between. This CDR3 has 12 amino acids. CDR3 in amino acids: CASSPQGETQYF. CDR3 coding DNA: TGTGCCAGCAGTCCGCAAGGAGAAACCCAGTACTTC.

The V gene is TRBV5-1, the J gene TRBJ2-5; 9 bases fit TRBD1. CDR3 length equals 15 residues. With 2 bases clipped from V and 5 bases from J, the junction kept 7 bases outside the gene matches. Germline V gene sequence: CDR1 SGHRS, CDR2 YFSETQ. The CDR3 coding sequence is TGCGCCAGCAGCTTACCCGGGACAGGGATCGAGACCCAGTACTTC. This encodes CASSLPGTGIETQYF.

The rearrangement uses TRBV3-1 (or the pseudogene TRBV3-2) and TRBJ2-1; 8 bases fit TRBD2. Germline CDR1 and CDR2: LGHDT and YNNKEL (reference sequence). This CDR3 has 15 residues. J was trimmed by 9 bases and V by 4 bases; bases with no gene match: 11. CDR3: CASSPRGGLYSEQFF. The CDR3, as DNA: TGTGCCAGCAGCCCTCGGGGGGGCCTGTATAGTGAGCAGTTCTTC.

The chain couples TRBV5-5 to TRBJ1-2, with D maybe TRBD1 (5 bases). V dropped 0 bases and J dropped 2 bases, with 8 bases sitting between them. The CDR3 runs to 14 residues. The germline V gene encodes CDR1 SGHKS and CDR2 YYEKEE (reference sequence). CDR3 nucleotide sequence: TGTGCCAGCAGCTTGGTGGCAGGGAACTATGGCTACACCTTC. Its translation is CASSLVAGNYGYTF.

This CDR3 is CASRGGVPSSYEQYV. CDR3 sequence (DNA): TGTGCCAGCAGAGGAGGGGTCCCCAGCTCCTACGAGCAGTACGTC. This chain connects TRBV6-5 to TRBJ2-7, with TRBD2 as a possible D gene (6 bases). The CDR3 runs to 15 residues. Germline V gives CDR1 MNHEY, CDR2 SVGAGI. Trimming removed 6 bases at V and 0 bases at J, with 15 bases between.

The chain has TRBV11-2 and TRBJ1-3, with TRBD1 as a possible D gene (6 bases). This CDR3 comprises 14 residues. Trimming stripped 5 bases from V and 7 bases from J, with 15 bases between. Germline lookup yields CDR1 SGHAT and CDR2 FQNNGV. CDR3 DNA: TGTGCCAGCAGCCCGCAACAGGGAACCAACACCATATATTTT. Its translation is CASSPQQGTNTIYF.

This clone was counted once. The V call is TRBV14, the J call TRBJ2-2, with D unresolved. The CDR3 totals 14 residues. In germline, CDR1 is SGHDN, CDR2 FVKESK. V lost 1 base and J lost 3, with 6 bases in between. CDR3 residues: CASSQVTYTGELFF. In nucleotides, the CDR3 is TGTGCCAGCAGCCAAGTCACATACACCGGGGAGCTGTTTTTT.

The chain recombines TRBV9 with TRBJ1-1, with D unresolved. The CDR3 totals 14 residues. Trimming took 0 bases from V and 8 from J, leaving 14 bases between them. Germline CDR1 is SGDLS and CDR2 is YYNGEE. CDR3 residues: CASSVDPGTREAFF. The DNA for the CDR3 is TGTGCCAGCAGCGTAGACCCAGGTACCAGAGAAGCTTTCTTT.

The chain recombines TRBV25-1 with TRBJ1-1; possibly TRBD1 for D (6 bases). V lost 3 bases and J lost 6, with 14 bases in between. The CDR3 runs to 14 residues. Germline lookup yields CDR1 MGHDK and CDR2 SYGVNS. The CDR3 here is CASSEGHHRAEAFF. The CDR3 region has the DNA TGTGCCAGCAGTGAGGGACACCATCGTGCTGAAGCTTTCTTT.

The V and J genes are TRBV6-5 and TRBJ2-4; maybe TRBD1 (6 bases). Trimming left V 7 bases short and J 1 base short, with 14 bases between. Germline V gene sequence: CDR1 MNHEY, CDR2 SVGAGI. This CDR3 is 15 amino acids long. Here the CDR3 reads CASKVAQGAKNIQYF. DNA of the CDR3: TGTGCCAGCAAAGTAGCACAGGGCGCCAAAAACATTCAGTACTTC.

J is TRBJ1-1 and V is TRBV5-1; weak D call: TRBD1 (6 bases). Per germline, CDR1 SGHRS and CDR2 YFSETQ. V shed 0 bases and J shed 7 bases, with 13 bases lying between them. The CDR3 is made up of 14 amino acids. The CDR3 sequence: CASSLDRVGGEAFF. Written as DNA, the CDR3 is TGCGCCAGCAGCTTGGACAGGGTCGGAGGTGAAGCTTTCTTT.

The chain uses TRBV7-8 and TRBJ1-5; D not resolved. Germline CDR1 reads SGHVS; CDR2 reads FQNEAQ. The ends were cut back, 5 bases at V and 7 bases at J, with 9 bases in the middle. CDR3 length: 12 residues. The CDR3: CASSLLAQPQHF. The CDR3 coding sequence is TGTGCCAGCAGCCTACTAGCCCAGCCCCAGCATTTT.

The sample holds a few counts of this clone. The chain has TRBV7-2 and TRBJ2-5; D remains unclear. V lost 1 base and J 4 bases, leaving 10 bases between the germline ends. The germline gives CDR1 SGHTA, CDR2 FQGNSA. This CDR3 contains 14 residues. CDR3 in amino acids: CASSLVPSGETQYF. CDR3 in DNA: TGTGCCAGCAGCTTAGTCCCTAGTGGAGAGACCCAGTACTTC.

This chain joins TRBV6-5 and TRBJ2-3; the match to TRBD1 covers 7 bases. With V trimmed by 6 bases and J by 3 bases, 6 bases remained unmatched. CDR1 and CDR2 from the germline V gene are MNHEY and SVGAGI. CDR3 length: 14 residues. This CDR3 reads CASRTTGTTDTQYF. CDR3 coding DNA: TGTGCCAGCAGGACGACAGGGACGACAGATACGCAGTATTTT.

The chain has TRBV5-1 and TRBJ2-3, with 9 bases aligning to TRBD1. V was clipped by 3 bases and J by 6 bases; unmatched bases: 8. The CDR3 consists of 15 residues. Germline V gene lookup returns CDR1 SGHRS and CDR2 YFSETQ. CDR3 sequence: CASSWGDREFDTQYF. DNA of the CDR3: TGCGCCAGCAGCTGGGGGGACAGGGAGTTCGATACGCAGTATTTT.

The chain combines TRBV2 with TRBJ1-1; tentatively, D is TRBD1 (5 bases). Trimming shortened V by 4 bases and J by 6 bases, and 12 bases separated the two germline ends. Germline V gives CDR1 SNHLY, CDR2 FYNNEI. The CDR3 extends over 13 amino acids. The CDR3 spells CASSAGFPPEAFF. CDR3 sequence (DNA): TGTGCCAGCAGTGCAGGGTTCCCCCCTGAAGCTTTCTTT.

This chain uses TRBV7-8 with TRBJ1-3; D unresolved. Germline V gene data show CDR1 as SGHVS and CDR2 as FQNEAQ. The V end lost 5 bases, the J end lost 3 bases, and 11 bases lay between the germline ends. This CDR3 has 14 residues. The CDR3 reads CASSPASLGNTIYF. CDR3 nucleotide sequence: TGTGCCAGCAGCCCCGCTAGCCTTGGAAACACCATATATTTT.

The chain is built from TRBV11-2 and TRBJ2-2, with TRBD2 matching 7 bases. J gave up 2 bases and V 5 bases, and 2 bases lay outside the gene matches. Germline V CDR1 and CDR2: SGHAT, FQNNGV. This CDR3 is 14 amino acids long. CDR3 loop: CASSPGGNTGELFF. CDR3 sequence (DNA): TGTGCCAGCAGCCCGGGGGGAAACACCGGGGAGCTGTTTTTT.

V gene TRBV4-2 combines with J gene TRBJ2-1, with 9 bases identical to TRBD2. The V gene end was trimmed by 1 base and the J gene end by 8 bases; junction bases not matched to a gene: 15. This CDR3 has 18 residues. From germline, CDR1 is LGHNA and CDR2 YNFKEQ. The CDR3 protein is CASSQGLPPSGNIHEQFF. The DNA for the CDR3 is TGTGCCAGCAGCCAAGGCCTTCCGCCTAGCGGGAACATTCATGAGCAGTTCTTC.

This chain uses TRBV7-2 with TRBJ2-5; 13 bases match TRBD2. This CDR3 spans 17 amino acids. V gave up 5 bases and J gave up 0 bases; unmatched junction bases: 6. CDR1 is SGHTA and CDR2 is FQGNSA in the germline V gene. CDR3 in amino acids: CASSQQGLAGNQETQYF. The DNA of the CDR3 is TGTGCCAGCAGCCAACAGGGACTAGCGGGAAACCAAGAGACCCAGTACTTC.

J is TRBJ2-1 and V is TRBV5-6, with 10 bases that match TRBD2. The V and J ends lost 7 bases and 9 bases, in that order; junction bases with no gene match: 16. CDR1 and CDR2 (germline): SGHDT, YYEEEE. This CDR3 contains 16 residues. The CDR3 DNA reads TGTGCCAGCCTCCTCCTTTTTAGCGGGAGGAGTAGTGAGCAGTTCTTC. It encodes CASLLLFSGRSSEQFF. Combining the CDR3 with reference TRBV5-6 and TRBJ2-1 gives the whole variable domain DAGVTQSPTHLIKTRGQQVTLRCSPKSGHDTVSWYQQALGQGPQFIFQYYEEEERQRGNFPDRFSGHQFPNYSSELNVNALLLGDSALYLCASLLLFSGRSSEQFFGPGTRLTVL.

This sequence joins TRBV4-2 and TRBJ2-1; maybe TRBD2 (6 bases). CDR3 length equals 14 residues. With 1 base removed from V and 8 bases from J, the gap between germline ends came to 12 bases. CDR1 is LGHNA and CDR2 is YNFKEQ in the germline V gene. This chain's CDR3 is CASSQAAWGDEQFF. For the CDR3, the DNA is TGTGCCAGCAGCCAAGCCGCGTGGGGGGATGAGCAGTTCTTC.

The chain is built from TRBV19 and TRBJ2-1, with 8 bases fitting TRBD2. Germline CDR1 is LNHDA and CDR2 is SQIVND (reference sequence). Trimming cost V 6 bases and J 13 bases; bases outside gene matches: 11. CDR3 size: 13 residues. The CDR3 DNA is TGTGCCAGTAGCCCGGGGGGGCCTAGGGGTCAGTTCTTC. This gives the protein CASSPGGPRGQFF.

This chain uses TRBV4-1 with TRBJ1-4; 7 nucleotides align to TRBD1. With 4 bases clipped from V and 0 bases from J, the junction kept 5 bases outside the gene matches. Germline V gene lookup returns CDR1 MGHRA and CDR2 YSYEKL. This CDR3 has 16 residues. Here the CDR3 DNA reads TGCGCCAGCAGCCCAAGACAGGGAACAACTAATGAAAAACTGTTTTTT. Its protein product is CASSPRQGTTNEKLFF.

The rearrangement joins TRBV6-2 or TRBV6-3 to TRBJ1-5; 8 bases are a match to TRBD1. The germline V gene encodes CDR1 MNHEY and CDR2 SVGEGT. The trim removed 2 bases at V and 2 bases at J, leaving 5 bases unmatched. The CDR3 contains 16 residues. The CDR3 DNA sequence: TGTGCCAGCAGTTACGACAGGGGAGGGGGCAATCAGCCCCAGCATTTT. It specifies CASSYDRGGGNQPQHF.